These 26 T cell receptor beta chains originate from one sample sequenced in a study of T-cell reconstitution after alpha-beta-depleted transplantation in children. TCRbeta library construction was performed incorporating unique molecular identifiers. MiXCR, applied by TCRdb to the PCR reads, yields one record per CDR3 protein. Of about 74,000 distinct CDR3 sequences in the sample, around 14% were seen once. Here the sequenced sample was PBMCs, mostly from graft donor cells, taken 180 days after TCRalphabeta/CD19-depleted stem cell transplant. The receptor source for this set is a male patient aged 2-9 years who had a stem cell transplant for acute lymphoblastic leukemia, so the T cells may come from the graft donor.

This clonotype has more than one count but fewer than ten. V and J are TRBV11-2 and TRBJ2-2, with 9 bases matching TRBD1. Per germline, CDR1 SGHAT and CDR2 FQNNGV. The junction had 13 bases not matched to a gene; V was cut back by 6 bases and J by 8 bases. This CDR3 spans 16 amino acids. CDR3 DNA sequence: TGTGCCAGCAGTCGTGTGGGACAGGGAAGGGGGGGGGAGCTGTTTTTT. This encodes CASSRVGQGRGGELFF.

Only a few counts were recorded for this clonotype. This chain links TRBV5-1 with TRBJ2-7; 7 bases line up with TRBD2. The germline V gene encodes CDR1 SGHRS and CDR2 YFSETQ. The V gene end was trimmed by 0 bases and the J gene end by 2 bases; junction bases not matched to a gene: 8. This CDR3 comprises 16 residues. CDR3 amino acids: CASSLAGGRATYEQYF. The DNA for the CDR3 is TGCGCCAGCAGCTTGGCCGGGGGGAGAGCCACCTACGAGCAGTACTTC.

This clonotype turned up a few times. The CDR3 loop reads CASSLPGTSYEQYF. The CDR3 DNA is TGTGCCAGCAGCTTACCAGGGACTTCCTACGAGCAGTACTTC. The rearrangement links TRBV7-2 to TRBJ2-7, with TRBD2 as a possible D gene (6 bases). The CDR3 is 14 residues long. Germline V gene data show CDR1 as SGHTA and CDR2 as FQGNSA. V was cut by 2 bases and J by 1 base, with 9 bases left in between.

The V call is TRBV5-1, the J call TRBJ2-3, with unresolved D. V gave up 0 bases and J gave up 1 base, with 6 bases separating them. CDR3 length: 14 amino acids. The germline gives CDR1 SGHRS, CDR2 YFSETQ. The CDR3 loop is CASSLASGTDTQYF. CDR3 coding DNA: TGCGCCAGCAGCTTGGCTAGTGGCACAGATACGCAGTATTTT.

J is TRBJ1-1 and V is TRBV5-1, with D perhaps matching TRBD1 (5 bases). Germline CDR1 and CDR2: SGHRS and YFSETQ. V gave up 4 bases and J gave up 0 bases, with 10 bases separating them. The CDR3 covers 14 residues. In DNA form, the CDR3 reads TGCGCCAGCAGCGGGGGACGGTTGAACACTGAAGCTTTCTTT. Translating it yields CASSGGRLNTEAFF.

This sequence joins TRBV5-5 and TRBJ2-1, with D perhaps TRBD2 (6 bases). V was shortened by 4 bases and J by 10 bases, with 21 bases between the two germline ends. CDR1 and CDR2 (germline): SGHKS, YYEKEE (reference sequence). The CDR3 loop spans 15 amino acids. CDR3 region: CASSPTRTNLWEQFF. The CDR3 nucleotides are TGTGCCAGCAGCCCCACCCGGACTAACCTCTGGGAGCAGTTCTTC. Full variable domain (remainder filled in from reference TRBV5-5 and TRBJ2-1): DAGVTQSPTHLIKTRGQQVTLRCSPISGHKSVSWYQQVLGQGPQFIFQYYEKEERGRGNFPDRFSARQFPNYSSELNVNALLLGDSALYLCASSPTRTNLWEQFFGPGTRLTVL.

This clonotype was seen more than once but under ten times. The V call is TRBV20-1, the J call TRBJ1-4, with 8 bases aligning to TRBD1. The CDR3 has 13 amino acids. Germline assignment: CDR1 DFQATT and CDR2 SNEGSKA (reference sequence). V shed 3 bases, J shed 8 bases, and the junction held 5 bases outside the gene matches. This CDR3 is CSASGQGGEKLFF. The CDR3 coding sequence is TGCAGTGCTAGCGGACAGGGCGGGGAAAAACTGTTTTTT.

This clonotype has ten or more counts. V and J are TRBV5-6 and TRBJ2-3; 11 nucleotides match TRBD2. Per germline, CDR1 SGHDT and CDR2 YYEEEE. The CDR3 totals 17 residues. With 5 bases clipped from V and 5 bases from J, the junction kept 13 bases outside the gene matches. The CDR3 DNA is TGTGCCAGCAGACCGGGACTAGCGGAGCCCAGAAAAGATACGCAGTATTTT. Encoded protein: CASRPGLAEPRKDTQYF.

This clonotype was detected only a few times. J is TRBJ2-1 and V is TRBV6-1; 14 nucleotides agree with TRBD2. Trimming cost V 7 bases and J 7 bases; bases outside gene matches: 6. The germline CDR1 and CDR2 sequences are MNHNS and SASEGT. The CDR3 length is 15 residues. The CDR3 protein is CASTKRLAGGNEQFF. CDR3 sequence (DNA): TGTGCCAGCACCAAAAGACTAGCGGGGGGGAATGAGCAGTTCTTC.

This clonotype was counted at least ten times. The rearrangement links TRBV20-1 to TRBJ1-2; D is possibly TRBD1 (5 bases). CDR1 DFQATT and CDR2 SNEGSKA come from the germline V gene (reference sequence). This CDR3 has 13 residues. V gave up 6 bases and J gave up 4 bases, with 15 bases separating them. Here the CDR3 DNA reads TGCAGTGCCCCAAGGGGCAGGCTCTATGGCTACACCTTC. It yields the protein CSAPRGRLYGYTF.

This clonotype was counted a few times. V usage is TRBV9 and J usage is TRBJ2-3; D might be TRBD1 or TRBD2, each matching 5 bases. CDR3 length equals 15 residues. Germline lookup yields CDR1 SGDLS and CDR2 YYNGEE. V lost 1 base and J lost 4, with 13 bases in between. CDR3 residues: CASSVQGRNADTQYF. CDR3 DNA: TGTGCCAGCAGCGTACAGGGACGGAATGCAGATACGCAGTATTTT.

The V and J genes are TRBV4-1 and TRBJ2-7, with D maybe TRBD1 (6 bases). From germline, CDR1 is MGHRA and CDR2 YSYEKL. CDR3 length: 15 amino acids. V was pared by 2 bases and J by 5 bases, with 16 bases between. This CDR3 reads CASSQPTGSYHEQYF. The DNA for the CDR3 is TGCGCCAGCAGCCAACCGACAGGCTCTTACCACGAGCAGTACTTC.

In this sample, this clonotype turned up a few times. The V gene is TRBV15, the J gene TRBJ1-2; D perhaps matches TRBD1 (5 bases). This CDR3 spans 16 amino acids. CDR1 LNHNV and CDR2 YYDKDF come from the germline V gene (reference sequence). Deletions cut 0 bases from V and 0 bases from J, with 11 bases between. CDR3 sequence reads: CATSREGRRANYGYTF. The CDR3 DNA is TGTGCCACCAGCAGAGAGGGGCGCAGGGCTAACTATGGCTACACCTTC.

This clonotype came up a few times. The J gene is TRBJ1-1, the V gene TRBV11-3; D gene ambiguous. Germline V CDR1 and CDR2: SGHNT, YENEEA. The V end lost 0 bases, the J end lost 4 bases, and 6 bases lay between the germline ends. The CDR3 has 13 residues. DNA of the CDR3: TGTGCCAGCAGCTTAGAGTGGAGCACTGAAGCTTTCTTT. This sequence encodes CASSLEWSTEAFF.

V usage is TRBV27 and J usage is TRBJ1-3; D remains unclear. CDR1 is MNHEY and CDR2 is SMNVEV in the germline V gene (reference sequence). V shed 2 bases and J shed 3 bases, with 8 bases lying between them. This CDR3 has 14 residues. The DNA for the CDR3 is TGTGCCAGCAGTTTACGGGGTGGTGGAAACACCATATATTTT. This encodes CASSLRGGGNTIYF.

The chain couples TRBV10-3 to TRBJ1-2; TRBD1 agrees at 7 bases. Germline-derived CDR1 and CDR2 are ENHRY and SYGVKD. V shed 3 bases, J shed 2 bases, and the junction held 3 bases outside the gene matches. The CDR3 is 14 residues long. CDR3 bases: TGTGCCATCAGTGACGCGACAGGGAACTATGGCTACACCTTC. It translates to CAISDATGNYGYTF.

This clonotype has a handful of counts. CDR3: CASSTFLTGPTYNEQFF. CDR3 DNA: TGTGCCAGCAGTACTTTTCTGACAGGGCCAACCTACAATGAGCAGTTCTTC. The chain has TRBV2 and TRBJ2-1; 7 positions match TRBD1. CDR3 length: 17 amino acids. V shed 5 bases, J shed 2 bases, and the junction held 12 bases outside the gene matches. Germline lookup yields CDR1 SNHLY and CDR2 FYNNEI.

The V call is TRBV7-2, the J call TRBJ1-2; D remains unclear. Trimming removed 2 bases from V and 0 bases from J, with 10 bases in between. Germline values: CDR1 SGHTA, CDR2 FQGNSA. This CDR3 is 15 amino acids long. The CDR3 protein is CASSLKRGSNYGYTF. The CDR3 nucleotides read TGTGCCAGCAGCTTAAAGCGGGGATCTAACTATGGCTACACCTTC.

The chain combines TRBV12-3 or TRBV12-4 with TRBJ2-3; 9 bases agree with TRBD2. V shed 5 bases and J 4 bases; nucleotides not matched to a gene: 10. The CDR3 is made up of 16 amino acids. CDR3 protein: CASSRKRGAVPDTQYF. The DNA of the CDR3 is TGTGCCAGCAGTAGGAAGCGGGGGGCCGTACCAGATACGCAGTATTTT.

The V and J genes are TRBV9 and TRBJ1-5; TRBD1 is a possible D gene (5 bases). Germline CDR1 SGDLS, CDR2 YYNGEE. V lost 0 bases and J lost 4, with 5 bases in between. The CDR3 consists of 13 residues. This CDR3 is CASSVGQNQPQHF. CDR3 nucleotide sequence: TGTGCCAGCAGCGTAGGACAGAATCAGCCCCAGCATTTT.

This clonotype was seen only a few times. The chain couples TRBV2 to TRBJ2-2, with TRBD2 matching over 10 bases. Losses at the gene ends were 7 bases for V and 3 bases for J; bases not matched to a gene: 11. The CDR3 sequence is 17 residues long. Germline CDR1 and CDR2: SNHLY and FYNNEI. The CDR3, as DNA: TGTGCCAGCAAAGGACTAGCGGAGCTGTTCCACACCGGGGAGCTGTTTTTT. This codes for CASKGLAELFHTGELFF.

The chain is built from TRBV20-1 and TRBJ2-7, with 8 positions matching TRBD1. Trimming at V came to 5 bases and at J to 4 bases, leaving 7 bases not matched to a gene. The V gene's germline CDR1 is DFQATT and CDR2 SNEGSKA (reference sequence). CDR3 length: 13 residues. The CDR3 protein is CSALGQGPYEQYF. DNA of the CDR3: TGCAGTGCTCTCGGACAGGGCCCTTACGAGCAGTACTTC.

This clonotype has only a few counts. V usage is TRBV5-1 and J usage is TRBJ2-4; 13 bases fit TRBD2. V was pared by 0 bases and J by 6 bases, with 6 bases of the junction left unmatched. Germline lookup yields CDR1 SGHRS and CDR2 YFSETQ. This CDR3 contains 17 residues. For the CDR3, the DNA is TGCGCCAGCAGCTTGGTGACTAGCGGGGGGAGGAGAAACATTCAGTACTTC. This sequence encodes CASSLVTSGGRRNIQYF.

This clonotype was observed a few times. The chain combines TRBV4-3 with TRBJ2-7, with D maybe TRBD1 (5 bases). The length of the CDR3 is 14 residues. The V end lost 1 base, the J end lost 5 bases, and 12 bases lay between the germline ends. The germline V gene encodes CDR1 LGHNA and CDR2 YSLEER. The CDR3 DNA reads TGCGCCAGCAGCCAAGGATACAGGCTCCACGAGCAGTACTTC. This gives the protein CASSQGYRLHEQYF.

The CDR3 loop reads CASSLDRFYGYTF. The CDR3 DNA follows: TGCGCCAGCAGCTTGGACAGGTTCTATGGCTACACCTTC. This sequence joins TRBV5-1 and TRBJ1-2; weak D call: TRBD1 (5 bases). V was shortened by 0 bases and J by 4 bases, with 7 bases between the two germline ends. This CDR3 has 13 amino acids. Germline CDR1 SGHRS, CDR2 YFSETQ.

This clonotype came up many times. The CDR3 sequence: CASSFLPRRGETQYF. The CDR3 DNA follows: TGTGCCAGCAGCTTTTTACCCCGGAGGGGAGAGACCCAGTACTTC. The chain employs TRBV5-8 and TRBJ2-5, with D tentatively TRBD2 (6 bases). Looked up from germline, CDR1 is SGHTS and CDR2 is YDEGEE. The V end lost 2 bases, the J end lost 4 bases, and 15 bases lay between the germline ends. CDR3 length equals 15 residues.